This T cell receptor (beta chain) was captured by sequencing in a study of shared clonotypes between healthy human individuals. The CDR3 consists of 15 residues. J lost 1 base, V lost 8 bases, and 6 bases had no gene match. The germline V gene encodes CDR1 MDHEN and CDR2 SYDVKM. The data were produced by immunoSEQ multiplex PCR, yet TCRdb's version contains in-frame clones alone and is incomplete. The sample has fewer than 3 million clones; less than 95% are singletons. V usage is TRBV28 and J usage is TRBJ2-3; 10 bases are shared with TRBD1. Sequencing input: naive CD4+ T cells from PBMCs. Stated subset: CD45RA+ positively selected. This TCR was recovered from a man younger than 35 in good health. Some clones in this sample may be carry-over from other donors' samples. This CDR3 reads CASGAGTGGTDTQYF. CDR3 coding DNA: TGTGCCAGCGGTGCCGGGACAGGGGGCACAGATACGCAGTATTTT.